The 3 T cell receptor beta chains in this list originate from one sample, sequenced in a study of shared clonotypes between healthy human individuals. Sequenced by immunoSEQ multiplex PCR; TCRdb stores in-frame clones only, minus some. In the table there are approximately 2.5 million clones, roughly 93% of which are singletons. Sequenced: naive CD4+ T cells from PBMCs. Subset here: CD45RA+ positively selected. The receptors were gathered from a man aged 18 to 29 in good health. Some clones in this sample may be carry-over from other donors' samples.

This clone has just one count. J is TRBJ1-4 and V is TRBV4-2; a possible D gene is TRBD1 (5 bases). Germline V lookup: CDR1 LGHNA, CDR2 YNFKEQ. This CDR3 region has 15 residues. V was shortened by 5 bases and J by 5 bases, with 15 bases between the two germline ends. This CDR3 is CASSEGSRVNEKLFF. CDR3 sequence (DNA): TGTGCCAGCAGCGAGGGGTCCAGGGTGAATGAAAAACTGTTTTTT.

The CDR3 sequence: CASSLLAVPYEQYF. CDR3 nucleotides: TGTGCCAGCAGCCTACTAGCCGTGCCCTACGAGCAGTACTTC. This sequence joins TRBV7-2 and TRBJ2-5; a possible D gene is TRBD2 (6 bases). The end of the DNA is better explained by TRBJ2-7, so the J call may be wrong. This CDR3 region has 14 residues. Looked up from germline, CDR1 is SGHTA and CDR2 is FQGNSA.

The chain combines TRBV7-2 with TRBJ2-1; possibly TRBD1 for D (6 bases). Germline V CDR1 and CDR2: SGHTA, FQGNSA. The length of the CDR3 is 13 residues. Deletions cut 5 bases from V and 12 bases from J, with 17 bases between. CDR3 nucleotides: TGTGCCAGCAGCCCAAGTTACCGAGGGGGGCAGTTCTTC. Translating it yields CASSPSYRGGQFF.